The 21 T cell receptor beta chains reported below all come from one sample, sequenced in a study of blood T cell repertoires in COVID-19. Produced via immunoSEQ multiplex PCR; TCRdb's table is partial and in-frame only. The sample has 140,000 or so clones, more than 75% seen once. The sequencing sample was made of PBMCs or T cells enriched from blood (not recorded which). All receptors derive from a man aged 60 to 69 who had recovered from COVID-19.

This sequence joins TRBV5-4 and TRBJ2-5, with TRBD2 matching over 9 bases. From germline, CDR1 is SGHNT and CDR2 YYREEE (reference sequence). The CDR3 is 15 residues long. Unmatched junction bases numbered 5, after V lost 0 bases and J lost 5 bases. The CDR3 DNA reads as TGTGCCAGCAGCTTGGAGGTCGCGGGGGGGGAGACCCAGTACTTC. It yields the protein CASSLEVAGGETQYF.

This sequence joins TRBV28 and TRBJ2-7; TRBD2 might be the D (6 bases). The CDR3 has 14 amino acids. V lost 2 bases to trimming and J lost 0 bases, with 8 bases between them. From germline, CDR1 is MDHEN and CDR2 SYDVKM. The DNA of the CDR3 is TGTGCCAGCAGTTTAGGAGGGTTCTCCTACGAGCAGTACTTC. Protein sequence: CASSLGGFSYEQYF.

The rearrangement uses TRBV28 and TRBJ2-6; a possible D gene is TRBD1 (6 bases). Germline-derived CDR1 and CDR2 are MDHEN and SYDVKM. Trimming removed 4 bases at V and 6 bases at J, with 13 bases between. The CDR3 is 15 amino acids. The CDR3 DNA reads TGTGCCAGCAGTTCCCGAAGGGGGATGGCCAACGTCCTGACTTTC. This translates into CASSSRRGMANVLTF.

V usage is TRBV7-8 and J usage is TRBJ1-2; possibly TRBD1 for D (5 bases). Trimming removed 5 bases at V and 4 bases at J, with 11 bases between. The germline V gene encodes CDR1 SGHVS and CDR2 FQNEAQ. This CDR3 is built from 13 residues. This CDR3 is CASSADSLYGYTF. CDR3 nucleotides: TGTGCCAGCAGCGCCGACAGCCTCTATGGCTACACCTTC.

CDR3 coding DNA: TGTGCCCTCTACGGCAGACTCTACGAGCAGTACTTC. Translation gives CALYGRLYEQYF. The chain carries TRBV6-4 and TRBJ2-7; no clear D gene. The CDR3 spans 12 residues. V lost 11 bases and J 3 bases, leaving 14 bases between the germline ends. CDR1 is MRHNA, CDR2 SNTAGT, per germline.

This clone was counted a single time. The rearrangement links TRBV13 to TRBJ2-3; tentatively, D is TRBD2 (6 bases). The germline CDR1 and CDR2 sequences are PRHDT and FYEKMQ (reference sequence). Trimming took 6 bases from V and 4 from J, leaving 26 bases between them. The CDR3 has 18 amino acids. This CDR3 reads CASSPTGSVWDFADTQYF. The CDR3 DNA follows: TGTGCCAGCAGTCCAACTGGGTCGGTCTGGGACTTCGCAGATACGCAGTATTTT.

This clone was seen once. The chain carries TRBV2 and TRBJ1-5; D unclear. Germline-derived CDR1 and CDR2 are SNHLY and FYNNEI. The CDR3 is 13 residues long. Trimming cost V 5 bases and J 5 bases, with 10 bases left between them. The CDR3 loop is CASSYLLDQPQHF. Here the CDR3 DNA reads TGTGCCAGCAGTTACCTATTGGATCAGCCCCAGCATTTT.

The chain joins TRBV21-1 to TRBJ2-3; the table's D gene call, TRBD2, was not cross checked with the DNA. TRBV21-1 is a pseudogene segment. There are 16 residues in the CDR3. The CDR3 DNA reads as TGTGCCAGCAGCATATGTCAAGCCAAGCGCACAGATACGCAGTATTTT. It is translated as CASSICQAKRTDTQYF.

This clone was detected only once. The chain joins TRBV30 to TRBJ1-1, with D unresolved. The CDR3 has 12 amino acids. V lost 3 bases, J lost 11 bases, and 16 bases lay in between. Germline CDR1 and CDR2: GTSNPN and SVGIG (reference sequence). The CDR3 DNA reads TGTGCCTGGAGCGAACCCGGCGGGGTTGCTTTCTTT. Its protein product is CAWSEPGGVAFF.

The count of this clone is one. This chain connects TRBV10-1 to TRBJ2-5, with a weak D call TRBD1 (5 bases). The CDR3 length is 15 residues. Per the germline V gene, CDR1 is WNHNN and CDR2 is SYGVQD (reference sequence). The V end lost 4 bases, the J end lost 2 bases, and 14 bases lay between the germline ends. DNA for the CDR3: TGCGCCAGCAGTGGCTCGCGACAGTGGCAAGAGACCCAGTACTTC. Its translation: CASSGSRQWQETQYF.

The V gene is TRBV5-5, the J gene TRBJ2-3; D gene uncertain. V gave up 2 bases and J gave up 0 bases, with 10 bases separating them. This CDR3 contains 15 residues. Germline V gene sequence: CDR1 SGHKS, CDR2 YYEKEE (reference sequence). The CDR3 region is CASSFQATSTDTQYF. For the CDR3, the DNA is TGTGCCAGCAGCTTCCAGGCAACTAGCACAGATACGCAGTATTTT.

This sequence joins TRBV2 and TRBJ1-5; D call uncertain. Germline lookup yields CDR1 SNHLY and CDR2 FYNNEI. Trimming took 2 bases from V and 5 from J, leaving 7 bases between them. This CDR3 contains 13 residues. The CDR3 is CASSENTYQPQHF. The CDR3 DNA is TGTGCCAGCAGTGAAAACACCTATCAGCCCCAGCATTTT.

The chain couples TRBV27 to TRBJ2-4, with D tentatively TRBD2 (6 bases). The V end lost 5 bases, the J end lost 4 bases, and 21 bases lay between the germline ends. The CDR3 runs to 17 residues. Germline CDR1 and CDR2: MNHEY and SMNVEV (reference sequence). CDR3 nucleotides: TGTGCCAGCAGTCCACTAATACTGGGACTCACAAAAAACATTCAGTACTTC. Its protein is CASSPLILGLTKNIQYF.

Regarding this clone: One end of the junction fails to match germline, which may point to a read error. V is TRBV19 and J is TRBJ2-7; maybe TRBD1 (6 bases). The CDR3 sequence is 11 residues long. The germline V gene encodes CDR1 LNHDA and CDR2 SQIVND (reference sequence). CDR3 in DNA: TGTGCCAGTAGCCAGGGGTCAGTAACTAACTTC. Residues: CASSQGSVTNF.

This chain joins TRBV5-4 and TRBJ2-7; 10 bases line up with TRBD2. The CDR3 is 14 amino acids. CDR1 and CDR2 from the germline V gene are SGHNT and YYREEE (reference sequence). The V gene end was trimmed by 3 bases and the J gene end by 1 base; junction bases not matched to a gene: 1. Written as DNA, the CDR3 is TGTGCCAGCAGCTCTAGCGGGGGTTCCTACGAGCAGTACTTC. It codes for CASSSSGGSYEQYF.

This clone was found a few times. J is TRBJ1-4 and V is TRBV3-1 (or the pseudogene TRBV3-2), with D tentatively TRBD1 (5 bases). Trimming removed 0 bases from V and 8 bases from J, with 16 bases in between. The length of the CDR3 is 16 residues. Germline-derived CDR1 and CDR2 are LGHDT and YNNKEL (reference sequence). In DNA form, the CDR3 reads TGTGCCAGCAGCCAAGATTGGGGACGGGGGAGAGAAAAACTGTTTTTT. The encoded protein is CASSQDWGRGREKLFF.

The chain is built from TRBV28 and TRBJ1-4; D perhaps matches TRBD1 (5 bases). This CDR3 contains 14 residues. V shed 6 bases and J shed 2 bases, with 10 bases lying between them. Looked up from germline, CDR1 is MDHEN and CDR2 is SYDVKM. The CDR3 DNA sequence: TGTGCCAGCAGCCCGGGGGGGACTAATGAAAAACTGTTTTTT. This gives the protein CASSPGGTNEKLFF.

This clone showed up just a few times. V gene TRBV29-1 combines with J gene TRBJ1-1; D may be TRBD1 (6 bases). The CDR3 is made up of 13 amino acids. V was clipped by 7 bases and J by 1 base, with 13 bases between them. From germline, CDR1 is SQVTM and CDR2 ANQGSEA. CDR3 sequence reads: CSARGAGNTEAFF. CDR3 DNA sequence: TGCAGCGCCCGGGGGGCGGGGAACACTGAAGCTTTCTTT.

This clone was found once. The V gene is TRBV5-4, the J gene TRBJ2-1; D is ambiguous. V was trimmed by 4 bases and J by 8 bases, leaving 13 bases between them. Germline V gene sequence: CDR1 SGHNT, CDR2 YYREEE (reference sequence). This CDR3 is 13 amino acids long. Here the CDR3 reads CASSPGPTDEQFF. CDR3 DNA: TGTGCCAGCAGCCCTGGGCCAACGGATGAGCAGTTCTTC. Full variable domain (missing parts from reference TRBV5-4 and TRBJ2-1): ETGVTQSPTHLIKTRGQQVTLRCSSQSGHNTVSWYQQALGQGPQFIFQYYREEENGRGNFPPRFSGLQFPNYSSELNVNALELDDSALYLCASSPGPTDEQFFGPGTRLTVL.

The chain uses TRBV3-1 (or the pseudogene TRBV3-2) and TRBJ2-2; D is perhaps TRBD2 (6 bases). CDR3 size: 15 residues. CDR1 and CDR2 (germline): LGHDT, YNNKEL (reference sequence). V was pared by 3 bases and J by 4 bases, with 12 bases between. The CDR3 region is CASSHMRLVTGELFF. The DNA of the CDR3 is TGTGCCAGCAGCCATATGAGACTAGTCACCGGGGAGCTGTTTTTT.

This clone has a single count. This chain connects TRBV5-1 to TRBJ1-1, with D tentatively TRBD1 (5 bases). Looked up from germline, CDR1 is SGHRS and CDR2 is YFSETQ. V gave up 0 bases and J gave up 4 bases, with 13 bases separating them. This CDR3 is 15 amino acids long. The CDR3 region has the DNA TGCGCCAGCAGCTTGGTAGGGGATTCGGGCACTGAAGCTTTCTTT. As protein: CASSLVGDSGTEAFF. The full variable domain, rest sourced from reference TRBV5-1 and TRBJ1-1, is KAGVTQTPRYLIKTRGQQVTLSCSPISGHRSVSWYQQTPGQGLQFLFEYFSETQRNKGNFPGRFSGRQFSNSRSEMNVSTLELGDSALYLCASSLVGDSGTEAFFGQGTRLTVV.